This record concerns one T cell receptor (beta chain) sequence. This CDR3 has 13 amino acids. Per the germline V gene, CDR1 is SEHNR and CDR2 is FQNEAQ (reference sequence). Trimming shortened V by 4 bases and J by 8 bases, and 11 bases separated the two germline ends. This entry comes from a study of Graves' ophthalmopathy and Graves' hyperthyroidism. Transcripts of RNA were the source for amplifying TCR beta CDR3 regions. First-round RT-PCR relied on HTBI primers, and a second-round multiplex PCR came next. One entry per CDR3 protein, called by TCRdb with MiXCR from the multiplex PCR reads. The table records about 500,000 distinct CDR3 sequences, 35% to 40% of them present only once.

Material: peripheral blood or thyroid tissue (not recorded which). This clonotype originated in an adult man with Graves' hyperthyroidism. V usage is TRBV7-9 and J usage is TRBJ1-4; D may be TRBD1 (5 bases). The CDR3 nucleotides read TGTGCCAGCAGCTCGGGGCCGAAAGAAAAACTGTTTTTT. It codes for CASSSGPKEKLFF.